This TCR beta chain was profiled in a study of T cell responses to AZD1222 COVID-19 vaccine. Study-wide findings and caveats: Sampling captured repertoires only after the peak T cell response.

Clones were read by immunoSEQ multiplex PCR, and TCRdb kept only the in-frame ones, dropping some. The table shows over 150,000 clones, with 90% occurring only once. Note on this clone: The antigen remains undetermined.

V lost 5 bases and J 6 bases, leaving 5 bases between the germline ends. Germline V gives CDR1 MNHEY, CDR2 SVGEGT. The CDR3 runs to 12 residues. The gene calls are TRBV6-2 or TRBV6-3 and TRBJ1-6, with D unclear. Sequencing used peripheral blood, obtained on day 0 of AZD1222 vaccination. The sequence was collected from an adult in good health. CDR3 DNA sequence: TGTGCCAGCAGTCGGCTTAATTCACCCCTCCACTTT. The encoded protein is CASSRLNSPLHF.